The 21 T cell receptor beta chains below come from one sample, sequenced in a study of monozygotic twins with inflammatory bowel disease. For each CDR3 protein, TCRdb gives one entry from its re-call of the 5' RACE reads, without DNA. Across approximately 200,000 distinct CDR3 sequences, the top ten clones capture 7.5% to 9.5% of the sample. Sequenced sample: blood. These receptors all come from a human donor with ulcerative colitis or Crohn's disease, or a healthy co-twin of an affected twin (not recorded which).

This chain links TRBV12-3 or TRBV12-4 with TRBJ2-3. The CDR3 is 14 residues long. The CDR3 sequence: CASSLAGGRDTQYF.

The genes are TRBV18 and TRBJ1-2; TCRdb gives TRBD1 as the D gene, but with no DNA this cannot be confirmed. Germline CDR1 and CDR2: KGHSH and LQKENI. CDR3 size: 14 residues. This CDR3 is CASSPGTGDSGYTF.

V usage is TRBV6-2 or TRBV6-3 and J usage is TRBJ2-5; TCRdb's D gene call, TRBD1, goes unchecked for lack of DNA. This CDR3 is 16 amino acids long. Per the germline V gene, CDR1 is MNHEY and CDR2 is SVGEGT. CDR3 sequence: CASPPDRTEGAETQYF.

The V and J genes are TRBV6-2 or TRBV6-3 and TRBJ2-7; with no DNA, the TCRdb D assignment of TRBD1 cannot be verified. CDR1 and CDR2 from the germline V gene are MNHEY and SVGEGT. The CDR3 extends over 13 amino acids. CDR3 residues: CASSGRGPYEQYF.

The genes are TRBV7-8 and TRBJ2-3. CDR1 and CDR2 from the germline V gene are SGHVS and FQNEAQ. The length of the CDR3 is 14 residues. The CDR3 reads CASSPTAGSDTQYF.

The rearrangement joins TRBV5-1 to TRBJ2-7. The CDR3 has 17 residues. Looked up from germline, CDR1 is SGHRS and CDR2 is YFSETQ. The CDR3 sequence is CASSLASYTTHQYEQYF.

The chain uses TRBV12-3 or TRBV12-4 and TRBJ1-1. This CDR3 comprises 12 residues. CDR3 loop: CASSQGNTEAFF.

This chain joins TRBV7-2 and TRBJ2-7; lacking DNA, the TRBD2 call made by TCRdb goes unchecked. Germline values: CDR1 SGHTA, CDR2 FQGNSA. The CDR3 has 12 amino acids. The CDR3 here is CASRGSWYEQYF.

This chain links TRBV6-1 with TRBJ1-1; the D gene TCRdb calls, TRBD1, cannot be checked with no DNA. CDR3 length: 16 residues. Germline assignment: CDR1 MNHNS and CDR2 SASEGT. CDR3 in amino acids: CASSIYPTTGGNEAFF.

CDR3: CASSLPTGGNEKLFF. J is TRBJ1-4 and V is TRBV5-1; TCRdb's D gene call, TRBD1, goes unchecked for lack of DNA. Germline V gene sequence: CDR1 SGHRS, CDR2 YFSETQ. The CDR3 totals 15 residues.

The rearrangement uses TRBV2 and TRBJ2-1; TCRdb reports TRBD1, a call that lacks DNA to check it against. CDR1 is SNHLY and CDR2 is FYNNEI in the germline V gene. The CDR3 contains 12 residues. The CDR3 loop is CASRGQGREQFF. Full variable domain (outside the CDR3, taken from reference TRBV2 and TRBJ2-1): EPEVTQTPSHQVTQMGQEVILRCVPISNHLYFYWYRQILGQKVEFLVSFYNNEISEKSEIFDDQFSVERPDGSNFTLKIRSTKLEDSAMYFCASRGQGREQFFGPGTRLTVL.

The V and J genes are TRBV15 and TRBJ2-2; TCRdb designates TRBD2, a call that cannot be tested without DNA. This CDR3 has 18 residues. Germline loops: CDR1 LNHNV, CDR2 YYDKDF (reference sequence). CDR3 in amino acids: CATSRGTSGSGNTGELFF.

V gene TRBV19 combines with J gene TRBJ1-2; TCRdb's D call, TRBD1, is unchecked because there is no DNA. The CDR3 totals 13 residues. Per the germline V gene, CDR1 is LNHDA and CDR2 is SQIVND (reference sequence). The CDR3 is CASSIPDGYGYTF.

The gene calls are TRBV4-3 and TRBJ2-7; TCRdb's D call, TRBD1, is unchecked because there is no DNA. The CDR3 has 16 residues. CDR1 is LGHNA, CDR2 YSLEER, per germline. The CDR3 region is CASSQERADTYYEQYF.

The chain combines TRBV18 with TRBJ2-1; lacking DNA, the TRBD2 call made by TCRdb goes unchecked. Per the germline V gene, CDR1 is KGHSH and CDR2 is LQKENI. There are 15 residues in the CDR3. CDR3 sequence: CASSPTSSQNNEQFF.

V usage is TRBV5-1 and J usage is TRBJ1-4; TCRdb's D call of TRBD1 is untestable without DNA. The CDR3 covers 18 residues. Germline assignment: CDR1 SGHRS and CDR2 YFSETQ. CDR3: CASSFDPGQGTTNEKLFF. Complete variable domain (other parts from reference TRBV5-1 and TRBJ1-4): KAGVTQTPRYLIKTRGQQVTLSCSPISGHRSVSWYQQTPGQGLQFLFEYFSETQRNKGNFPGRFSGRQFSNSRSEMNVSTLELGDSALYLCASSFDPGQGTTNEKLFFGSGTQLSVL.

The chain couples TRBV4-1 to TRBJ1-2; TCRdb designates TRBD1, a call that cannot be tested without DNA. The CDR3 totals 17 residues. Germline V lookup: CDR1 MGHRA, CDR2 YSYEKL. The CDR3 region is CASSQARMTGVNYGYTF.

The CDR3: CASTTGYFQPQHF. This rearrangement joins TRBV19 to TRBJ1-5. Germline V gene sequence: CDR1 LNHDA, CDR2 SQIVND (reference sequence). CDR3 length: 13 residues.

V gene TRBV12-3 or TRBV12-4 combines with J gene TRBJ1-6; TCRdb calls TRBD1, which cannot be checked without DNA. This CDR3 is built from 17 residues. The CDR3 reads CASTHHSGTGGSSPLHF.

The rearrangement uses TRBV11-2 and TRBJ1-1. CDR3 size: 12 residues. Germline CDR1 SGHAT, CDR2 FQNNGV. CDR3 amino acids: CASSVLGTEAFF.

The chain carries TRBV27 and TRBJ2-7; TCRdb's assignment of TRBD1 cannot be checked, as there is no DNA. The CDR3 spans 16 residues. The germline CDR1 and CDR2 sequences are MNHEY and SMNVEV (reference sequence). Here the CDR3 reads CASSLRTPGLGSEQYF.